The 10 T cell receptor beta chains given below trace back to one sample, sequenced in a study of cytomegalovirus exposure and HLA in healthy donors. The study ran its PCR with 60 Vbeta and 13 Jbeta primers. The repertoire was sequenced with immunoSEQ multiplex PCR; TCRdb's copy has only in-frame clones and lacks some. The sample lists some 180,000 clones, 70% to 75% occurring once. What was sequenced was PBMCs. The origin of the receptors is a male donor in good health and CMV-seronegative.

V usage is TRBV11-3 and J usage is TRBJ1-5, with 8 bases aligning to TRBD1. V lost 4 bases to trimming and J lost 5 bases; unmatched junction nucleotides: 16. This CDR3 has 18 residues. CDR1 SGHNT and CDR2 YENEEA come from the germline V gene. The CDR3 DNA is TGTGCCAGCAGCTCCTACCCTCAGGTGACAGGGGTCGATCAGCCCCAGCATTTT. It codes for CASSSYPQVTGVDQPQHF.

This clone occurred once. This chain joins TRBV2 and TRBJ1-5, with D perhaps matching TRBD1 (6 bases). Per germline, CDR1 SNHLY and CDR2 FYNNEI. Trimming took off 6 bases at V and 1 base at J, with 16 bases between the two ends. There are 16 residues in the CDR3. The CDR3 DNA reads as TGTGCCAGCAGCCCAACGGGGGGGGGCAGCAATCAGCCCCAGCATTTT. Its translation: CASSPTGGGSNQPQHF.

This clone was counted a single time. The chain recombines TRBV5-4 with TRBJ1-3; no clear D gene. This CDR3 has 16 amino acids. CDR1 is SGHNT, CDR2 YYREEE, per germline (reference sequence). The germline V and J ends were trimmed by 0 bases and 0 bases, with 10 bases remaining between them. The CDR3 reads CASSLGQARSGNTIYF. CDR3 DNA sequence: TGTGCCAGCAGCTTGGGGCAGGCCCGCTCTGGAAACACCATATATTTT.

The gene calls are TRBV27 and TRBJ1-5; 7 bases are shared with TRBD1. This CDR3 region has 15 residues. V trimming: 3 bases; J trimming: 3 bases; junction bases outside the gene matches: 5. The germline gives CDR1 MNHEY, CDR2 SMNVEV (reference sequence). CDR3 nucleotides: TGTGCCAGCAGTTTTACAGGGGCCCTCAATCAGCCCCAGCATTTT. It translates to CASSFTGALNQPQHF.

The J gene is TRBJ2-7, the V gene TRBV28, with 13 bases aligning to TRBD2. The V and J ends lost 2 bases and 4 bases, in that order; junction bases with no gene match: 5. Germline V gene data show CDR1 as MDHEN and CDR2 as SYDVKM. The CDR3 sequence is 16 residues long. The CDR3, as DNA: TGTGCCAGCAGTTTACCTACGGGACTAGCGGGATACGAGCAGTACTTC. Translation gives CASSLPTGLAGYEQYF. Based on the CDR3 plus reference TRBV28 and TRBJ2-7, the full variable domain is DVKVTQSSRYLVKRTGEKVFLECVQDMDHENMFWYRQDPGLGLRLIYFSYDVKMKEKGDIPEGYSVSREKKERFSLILESASTNQTSMYLCASSLPTGLAGYEQYFGPGTRLTVT.

The chain uses TRBV12-5 and TRBJ2-3, with 7 bases identical to TRBD1. Germline loops: CDR1 LGHNT, CDR2 FRNRAP. The junction had 3 bases not matched to a gene; V was cut back by 3 bases and J by 3 bases. The CDR3 is made up of 14 amino acids. The CDR3 sequence: CASGFDRETDTQYF. The CDR3 nucleotides read TGTGCTAGTGGTTTTGACAGGGAGACAGATACGCAGTATTTT.

This chain joins TRBV7-6 and TRBJ1-4; 10 bases match TRBD1. CDR3 length: 18 amino acids. The J segment lost 6 bases and the V segment lost 5 bases, leaving 15 bases of the junction unmatched. Germline V gives CDR1 SGHVS, CDR2 FNYEAQ. CDR3 in amino acids: CASSLTYSPGTGDEKLFF. The CDR3 DNA sequence: TGTGCCAGCAGCCTAACCTACTCCCCCGGGACAGGGGATGAAAAACTGTTTTTT.

The chain uses TRBV5-1 and TRBJ2-3; TRBD2 matches at 10 bases. The germline V gene has CDR1 SGHRS and CDR2 YFSETQ. V lost 5 bases and J lost 4; bases outside the gene matches: 7. The CDR3 covers 15 residues. CDR3 amino acids: CASRLSLAGADTQYF. CDR3 coding DNA: TGCGCCAGCAGATTGAGTCTAGCGGGGGCAGATACGCAGTATTTT. The variable domain in full, completed from reference TRBV5-1 and TRBJ2-3, reads KAGVTQTPRYLIKTRGQQVTLSCSPISGHRSVSWYQQTPGQGLQFLFEYFSETQRNKGNFPGRFSGRQFSNSRSEMNVSTLELGDSALYLCASRLSLAGADTQYFGPGTRLTVL.

This chain links TRBV29-1 with TRBJ2-4, with TRBD1 identical over 7 bases. Germline CDR1 is SQVTM and CDR2 is ANQGSEA. The CDR3 extends over 11 amino acids. Trimming took 7 bases from V and 10 from J; bases not matched to a gene: 7. Here the CDR3 reads CSAVTGMIQYF. CDR3 coding DNA: TGCAGCGCAGTGACAGGGATGATTCAGTACTTC.

The chain has TRBV11-2 and TRBJ2-2; possibly TRBD1 for D (5 bases). The V gene lost 2 bases and the J gene lost 0 bases, with 10 bases spanning the gap. The CDR3 has 16 amino acids. In germline, CDR1 is SGHAT, CDR2 FQNNGV. This chain's CDR3 is CASSLWGSANTGELFF. CDR3 bases: TGTGCCAGCAGCTTATGGGGCAGCGCGAACACCGGGGAGCTGTTTTTT.